This passage covers 30 T cell receptor beta chains from one sample sequenced in a study of cytomegalovirus exposure and HLA in healthy donors. PCR employed 60 Vbeta and 13 Jbeta primers. Sequencing used immunoSEQ multiplex PCR; TCRdb keeps in-frame clones, though not all of them. In all, the sample yields 200,000 to 250,000 clones. The specimen sequenced was PBMCs. These receptors were taken from a woman aged 25 to 39 in good health and CMV-seropositive.

The gene calls are TRBV6-5 and TRBJ1-2; 7 bases line up with TRBD1. Trimming at V came to 4 bases and at J to 7 bases, leaving 12 bases not matched to a gene. CDR3 length: 15 amino acids. The germline V gene encodes CDR1 MNHEY and CDR2 SVGAGI. The CDR3 reads CASSFLGGAGPGYTF. The CDR3 region has the DNA TGTGCCAGCAGTTTTCTAGGGGGCGCGGGCCCTGGCTACACCTTC.

V usage is TRBV4-1 and J usage is TRBJ1-6; TRBD1 matches at 11 bases. The length of the CDR3 is 15 residues. The V segment lost 4 bases and the J segment 9 bases; nucleotides outside the gene matches: 5. In germline, CDR1 is MGHRA, CDR2 YSYEKL. CDR3 loop: CASSRTGTGGSPLHF. CDR3 in DNA: TGCGCCAGCAGCCGAACCGGGACAGGGGGTTCACCCCTCCACTTT.

The gene calls are TRBV2 and TRBJ2-5, with TRBD2 as a possible D gene (5 bases). The J call is uncertain, as TRBJ2-7 better fits the DNA end. The CDR3 totals 14 residues. The germline gives CDR1 SNHLY, CDR2 FYNNEI. The CDR3 loop is CASKEAGRAYEQYF. CDR3 in DNA: TGTGCCAGCAAGGAGGCTGGCCGAGCCTACGAGCAGTACTTC.

V usage is TRBV28 and J usage is TRBJ2-5; D unresolved. The DNA end lines up better with TRBJ2-7; the J call may be wrong. The germline V gene has CDR1 MDHEN and CDR2 SYDVKM. The CDR3 is 11 amino acids. The CDR3 region is CASSLNYEQYF. The CDR3 nucleotides are TGTGCCAGCAGTTTAAATTACGAGCAGTACTTC.

The J gene is TRBJ2-5, the V gene TRBV27; possible D gene TRBD2, 7 bases. V was shortened by 6 bases and J by 6 bases, with 23 bases between the two germline ends. The CDR3 consists of 16 residues. Germline assignment: CDR1 MNHEY and CDR2 SMNVEV (reference sequence). Written as DNA, the CDR3 is TGTGCCAGCAGCCCTACCTCCGGGGGGCGCATAAAGACCCAGTACTTC. Protein product: CASSPTSGGRIKTQYF.

The chain joins TRBV29-1 to TRBJ2-7; D is undetermined. CDR3 length: 13 residues. V was clipped by 0 bases and J by 3 bases, with 9 bases between them. Germline-derived CDR1 and CDR2 are SQVTM and ANQGSEA. The CDR3 coding sequence is TGCAGCGTTGAAGAAGTGAACAGCTACGAGCAGTACTTC. It encodes CSVEEVNSYEQYF.

The chain couples TRBV19 to TRBJ2-6, with TRBD1 as a possible D gene (6 bases). The CDR3 has 18 amino acids. Trimming took off 2 bases at V and 0 bases at J, with 14 bases between the two ends. Germline lookup yields CDR1 LNHDA and CDR2 SQIVND (reference sequence). CDR3 protein: CASSIQSQGFSGANVLTF. The DNA for the CDR3 is TGTGCCAGTAGTATACAGTCACAGGGTTTCTCTGGGGCCAACGTCCTGACTTTC.

This chain uses TRBV7-8 with TRBJ2-1, with 8 nucleotides matching TRBD1. Germline-derived CDR1 and CDR2 are SGHVS and FQNEAQ. The CDR3 length is 14 residues. Trimming removed 4 bases from V and 7 bases from J; junction bases left unmatched: 6. Here the CDR3 reads CASSSGQGWNEQFF. In DNA form, the CDR3 reads TGTGCCAGCAGCTCTGGACAGGGTTGGAATGAGCAGTTCTTC.

This chain joins TRBV5-4 and TRBJ1-6, with D maybe TRBD1 (6 bases). This CDR3 has 15 amino acids. Between the trimmed V and J ends, which lost 0 bases and 5 bases, there was a span of 9 bases. Per germline, CDR1 SGHNT and CDR2 YYREEE (reference sequence). CDR3 nucleotides: TGTGCCAGCAGCTTGGTTGGACAGAATAATTCACCCCTCCACTTT. Its protein is CASSLVGQNNSPLHF.

This chain links TRBV9 with TRBJ2-7; possibly TRBD2 for D (6 bases). This CDR3 is 15 amino acids long. Germline V gives CDR1 SGDLS, CDR2 YYNGEE. V lost 4 bases and J lost 0, with 14 bases in between. In DNA, the CDR3 is TGTGCCAGCAGCCTCGGACCGGGAGACTCCTACGAGCAGTACTTC. Translating gives CASSLGPGDSYEQYF.

The gene calls are TRBV19 and TRBJ2-1, with a possible D match to TRBD2 (6 bases). Germline V lookup: CDR1 LNHDA, CDR2 SQIVND (reference sequence). The CDR3 sequence is 15 residues long. V was shortened by 8 bases and J by 5 bases, with 19 bases between the two germline ends. DNA for the CDR3: TGTGCCAGTCGGGCCGTAAGGAGGGCGGACAATGAGCAGTTCTTC. This gives the protein CASRAVRRADNEQFF.

The chain employs TRBV7-8 and TRBJ2-1; D remains ambiguous. The germline V gene has CDR1 SGHVS and CDR2 FQNEAQ. This CDR3 comprises 14 residues. Trimming shortened V by 0 bases and J by 7 bases, and 10 bases separated the two germline ends. The CDR3 loop reads CASSLAVGQNEQFF. In DNA, the CDR3 is TGTGCCAGCAGCTTAGCGGTTGGGCAGAATGAGCAGTTCTTC.

This chain joins TRBV28 and TRBJ1-2; 7 bases match TRBD1. The CDR3 has 17 residues. Germline V gene data show CDR1 as MDHEN and CDR2 as SYDVKM. V dropped 2 bases and J dropped 3; count of bases not matched to a gene: 12. CDR3 residues: CASSLRPGRGVDYGYTF. DNA for the CDR3: TGTGCCAGCAGTTTAAGGCCGGGCAGGGGGGTGGACTATGGCTACACCTTC.

The V and J genes are TRBV6-6 and TRBJ1-5; D is possibly TRBD1 (5 bases). The CDR3 is 15 amino acids. Germline CDR1 is MNHNY and CDR2 is SVGAGI (reference sequence). V was clipped by 5 bases and J by 0 bases, with 11 bases between them. The CDR3 DNA sequence: TGTGCCAGCAGTGCGGACACCTATAGCAATCAGCCCCAGCATTTT. This translates into CASSADTYSNQPQHF.

The chain employs TRBV29-1 and TRBJ1-2; 7 bases are shared with TRBD1. The CDR3 runs 12 residues. The germline V gene has CDR1 SQVTM and CDR2 ANQGSEA. Germline trimming cut 6 bases from V and 6 bases from J; bases unmatched to any gene: 7. Here the CDR3 reads CSVADRVHGYTF. As DNA, the CDR3 is TGCAGCGTCGCCGACAGGGTACATGGCTACACCTTC.

The chain links TRBV10-2 to TRBJ2-6, with D possibly being TRBD1 (5 bases). V gave up 2 bases and J gave up 0 bases, with 5 bases separating them. Germline CDR1 is WSHSY and CDR2 is SAAADI. The CDR3 has 15 amino acids. The CDR3 DNA reads TGCGCCAGCAGTGAGACAGGCTCTGGGGCCAACGTCCTGACTTTC. It yields the protein CASSETGSGANVLTF.

V gene TRBV18 combines with J gene TRBJ1-2; 8 bases are a match to TRBD1. Germline lookup yields CDR1 KGHSH and CDR2 LQKENI. This CDR3 spans 15 amino acids. Germline trimming cut 3 bases from V and 4 bases from J; bases unmatched to any gene: 7. CDR3: CASSPGQGGFYGYTF. CDR3 nucleotide sequence: TGTGCCAGCTCACCCGGACAGGGAGGGTTCTATGGCTACACCTTC.

The chain uses TRBV11-2 and TRBJ2-7, with 9 nucleotides matching TRBD1. The germline V gene encodes CDR1 SGHAT and CDR2 FQNNGV. V was pared by 0 bases and J by 4 bases, with 4 bases of the junction left unmatched. The CDR3 spans 15 residues. The CDR3 sequence is CASSLDLGQGYEQYF. Written as DNA, the CDR3 is TGTGCCAGCAGCTTAGATCTCGGACAGGGGTACGAGCAGTACTTC.

The chain uses TRBV14 and TRBJ2-1; D gene ambiguous. Germline CDR1 reads SGHDN; CDR2 reads FVKESK. The V end lost 0 bases, the J end lost 9 bases, and 27 bases lay between the germline ends. The CDR3 totals 19 residues. CDR3 DNA sequence: TGTGCCAGCAGCCAAGATCCCACTCTGATTCTAGAGCATCGCGGTGAGCAGTTCTTC. Translation gives CASSQDPTLILEHRGEQFF.

This chain uses TRBV7-9 with TRBJ1-1; 8 bases map to TRBD1. The CDR3 totals 16 residues. Losses at the gene ends were 2 bases for V and 11 bases for J; bases not matched to a gene: 16. Germline loops: CDR1 SEHNR, CDR2 FQNEAQ (reference sequence). CDR3 sequence reads: CASSLLTGVTTSEAFF. The CDR3 DNA is TGTGCCAGCAGCTTACTGACAGGGGTGACTACGAGCGAGGCTTTCTTT.

The chain links TRBV4-1 to TRBJ2-5, with D possibly matching TRBD1 (6 bases). CDR1 is MGHRA, CDR2 YSYEKL, per germline. Trimming pared 2 bases from V and 1 base from J, leaving 8 bases between. The CDR3 length is 14 residues. The CDR3 is CASSQLDSQETQYF. The CDR3 DNA sequence: TGCGCCAGCAGCCAACTGGACAGCCAAGAGACCCAGTACTTC.

CDR3: CASSIHMASNQPQHF. CDR3 coding DNA: TGTGCCAGTAGTATTCACATGGCTAGCAATCAGCCCCAGCATTTT. The chain recombines TRBV19 with TRBJ1-5; D call uncertain. This CDR3 comprises 15 residues. CDR1 and CDR2 from the germline V gene are LNHDA and SQIVND (reference sequence). V dropped 3 bases and J dropped 0 bases, with 9 bases sitting between them. The complete variable domain, with remaining parts taken from reference TRBV19 and TRBJ1-5, reads DGGITQSPKYLFRKEGQNVTLSCEQNLNHDAMYWYRQDPGQGLRLIYYSQIVNDFQKGDIAEGYSVSREKKESFPLTVTSAQKNPTAFYLCASSIHMASNQPQHFGDGTRLSIL.

The V gene is TRBV6-1, the J gene TRBJ2-2; D is uncertain. Germline CDR1 and CDR2: MNHNS and SASEGT. The ends were cut back, 7 bases at V and 4 bases at J, with 7 bases in the middle. The CDR3 extends over 12 amino acids. The CDR3 nucleotides read TGTGCCAGCACGTACAGCACCGGGGAGCTGTTTTTT. Translating gives CASTYSTGELFF.

V gene TRBV6-5 combines with J gene TRBJ2-5; 9 bases align to TRBD2. The germline V gene has CDR1 MNHEY and CDR2 SVGAGI. The V and J ends lost 1 base and 0 bases, in that order; junction bases with no gene match: 3. This CDR3 region has 16 residues. This CDR3 reads CASSYYSGRYQETQYF. The CDR3 bases are TGTGCCAGCAGTTACTACAGCGGGAGGTACCAAGAGACCCAGTACTTC.

The V gene is TRBV4-3, the J gene TRBJ2-3; 7 nucleotides line up with TRBD2. This CDR3 has 15 amino acids. V was pared by 1 base and J by 5 bases, with 6 bases of the junction left unmatched. The germline V gene has CDR1 LGHNA and CDR2 YSLEER. CDR3 bases: TGCGCCAGCAGCCAAGTGTCCGGGAGGCAAGATACGCAGTATTTT. Protein sequence: CASSQVSGRQDTQYF.

The chain recombines TRBV2 with TRBJ2-1, with D perhaps matching TRBD2 (5 bases). Trimming shortened V by 8 bases and J by 8 bases, and 13 bases separated the two germline ends. The CDR3 sequence is 12 residues long. The germline gives CDR1 SNHLY, CDR2 FYNNEI. For the CDR3, the DNA is TGTGCCAGCGGGAGTTACAGCGATGAGCAGTTCTTC. Translating it yields CASGSYSDEQFF.

V usage is TRBV7-8 and J usage is TRBJ1-4; 7 bases line up with TRBD1. The CDR3 runs 14 residues. Germline CDR1 and CDR2: SGHVS and FQNEAQ. With 5 bases clipped from V and 4 bases from J, the junction kept 4 bases outside the gene matches. CDR3 amino acids: CASSLGTDNEKLFF. The CDR3, as DNA: TGTGCCAGCAGCCTCGGGACAGATAATGAAAAACTGTTTTTT. The variable domain in full, completed from reference TRBV7-8 and TRBJ1-4, reads GAGVSQSPRYKVAKRGQDVALRCDPISGHVSLFWYQQALGQGPEFLTYFQNEAQLDKSGLPSDRFFAERPEGSVSTLKIQRTQQEDSAVYLCASSLGTDNEKLFFGSGTQLSVL.

This chain connects TRBV27 to TRBJ2-2; 9 nucleotides line up with TRBD1. After removal of 4 bases from V and 2 bases from J, the junction contained 5 bases not matched to a gene. Germline-derived CDR1 and CDR2 are MNHEY and SMNVEV (reference sequence). The CDR3 runs 16 residues. CDR3 sequence (DNA): TGTGCCAGCAGTTCGGGACAGGGTCTTAACACCGGGGAGCTGTTTTTT. Its protein is CASSSGQGLNTGELFF.

The gene calls are TRBV10-1 and TRBJ2-5, with TRBD2 matching 15 bases. The V and J ends lost 6 bases and 4 bases, in that order; junction bases with no gene match: 6. This CDR3 has 16 residues. Per the germline V gene, CDR1 is WNHNN and CDR2 is SYGVQD (reference sequence). CDR3 DNA sequence: TGCGCCAGCAGCCGGACTAGCGGGGGGGCCGGAGAGACCCAGTACTTC. This codes for CASSRTSGGAGETQYF.

This chain joins TRBV9 and TRBJ2-7; TRBD2 matches at 10 bases. Trimming took 0 bases from V and 0 from J; bases not matched to a gene: 3. This CDR3 is 16 amino acids long. CDR1 SGDLS and CDR2 YYNGEE come from the germline V gene. CDR3 sequence reads: CASSVGLAGASYEQYF. DNA for the CDR3: TGTGCCAGCAGCGTAGGCCTAGCGGGAGCCTCCTACGAGCAGTACTTC.